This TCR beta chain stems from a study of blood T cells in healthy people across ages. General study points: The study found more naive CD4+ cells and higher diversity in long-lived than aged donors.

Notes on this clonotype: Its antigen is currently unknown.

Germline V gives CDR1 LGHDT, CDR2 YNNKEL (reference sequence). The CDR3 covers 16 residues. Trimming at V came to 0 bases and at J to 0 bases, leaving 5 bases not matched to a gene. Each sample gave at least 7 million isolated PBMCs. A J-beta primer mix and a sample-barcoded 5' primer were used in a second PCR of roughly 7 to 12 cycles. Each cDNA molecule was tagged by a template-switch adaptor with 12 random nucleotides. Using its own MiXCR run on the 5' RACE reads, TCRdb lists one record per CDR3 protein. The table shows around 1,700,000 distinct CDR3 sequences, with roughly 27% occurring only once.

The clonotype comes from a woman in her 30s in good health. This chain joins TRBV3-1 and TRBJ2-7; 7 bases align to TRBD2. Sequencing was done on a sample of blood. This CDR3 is CASSQDHGGFSYEQYF. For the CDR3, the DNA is TGTGCCAGCAGCCAAGATCACGGGGGGTTCTCCTACGAGCAGTACTTC.